This TCR beta chain stems from a study of blood T cell repertoires in COVID-19. Study-level information: T cells, B-cell-depleted T cells, or PBMCs supplied cDNA or gDNA.

In the source study's methods: Scientists estimated how many nucleated cells there were by amplifying reference gene primers. TCRdb keeps only in-frame clones here, not all; method: immunoSEQ multiplex PCR. Clone size and V and J calls were adopted from that table, with D and trimming inferred from the DNA. Among roughly 200,000 clones listed, around 86% were seen once. Unmatched junction bases numbered 10, after V lost 2 bases and J lost 0 bases. In germline, CDR1 is KGHSH, CDR2 LQKENI. CDR3 length equals 19 residues. The sample comprised peripheral blood. This clonotype was obtained from a man in his 60s with acute or convalescent COVID-19. The gene calls are TRBV18 and TRBJ1-4; 9 bases agree with TRBD1. CDR3 residues: CASSPRFTGTGTTNEKLFF. CDR3 bases: TGTGCCAGCTCACCAAGATTTACCGGGACAGGGACAACTAATGAAAAACTGTTTTTT.